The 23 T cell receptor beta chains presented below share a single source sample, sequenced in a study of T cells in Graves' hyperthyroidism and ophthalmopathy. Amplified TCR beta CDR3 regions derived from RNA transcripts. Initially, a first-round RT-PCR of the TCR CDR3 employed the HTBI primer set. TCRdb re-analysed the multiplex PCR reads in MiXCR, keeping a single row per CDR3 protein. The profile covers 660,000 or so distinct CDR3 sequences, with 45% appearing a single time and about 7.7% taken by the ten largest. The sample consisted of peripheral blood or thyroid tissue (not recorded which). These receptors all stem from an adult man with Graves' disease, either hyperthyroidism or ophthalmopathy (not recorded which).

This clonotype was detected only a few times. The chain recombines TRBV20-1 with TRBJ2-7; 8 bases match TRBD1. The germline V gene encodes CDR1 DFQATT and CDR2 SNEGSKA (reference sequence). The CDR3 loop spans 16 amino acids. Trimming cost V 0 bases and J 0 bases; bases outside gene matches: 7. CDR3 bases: TGCAGTGCTAGAGACCTAAACAGGGGGAGCTCCTACGAGCAGTACTTC. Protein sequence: CSARDLNRGSSYEQYF.

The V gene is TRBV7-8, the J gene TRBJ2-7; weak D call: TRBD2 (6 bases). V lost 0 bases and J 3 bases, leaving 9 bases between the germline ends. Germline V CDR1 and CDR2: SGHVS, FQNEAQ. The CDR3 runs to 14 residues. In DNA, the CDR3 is TGTGCCAGCAGCTTAGCGGGACTCCACTACGAGCAGTACTTC. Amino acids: CASSLAGLHYEQYF.

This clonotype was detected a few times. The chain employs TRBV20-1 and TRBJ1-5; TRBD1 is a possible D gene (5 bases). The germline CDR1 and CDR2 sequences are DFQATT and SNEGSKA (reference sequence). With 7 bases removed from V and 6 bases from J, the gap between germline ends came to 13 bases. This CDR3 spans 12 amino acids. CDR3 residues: CSVEQGSQPQHF. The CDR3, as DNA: TGCAGTGTCGAGCAGGGTTCTCAGCCCCAGCATTTT.

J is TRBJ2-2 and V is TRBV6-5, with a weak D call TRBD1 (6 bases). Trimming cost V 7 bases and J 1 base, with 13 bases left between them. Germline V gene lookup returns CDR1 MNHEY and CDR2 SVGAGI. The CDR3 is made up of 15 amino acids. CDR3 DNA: TGTGCCAGCACCACAGGGACGAAGAACACCGGGGAGCTGTTTTTT. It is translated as CASTTGTKNTGELFF.

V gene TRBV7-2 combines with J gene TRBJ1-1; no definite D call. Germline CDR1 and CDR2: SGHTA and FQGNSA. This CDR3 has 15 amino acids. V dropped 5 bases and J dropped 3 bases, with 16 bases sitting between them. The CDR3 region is CASSQDNPGDTEAFF. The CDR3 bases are TGTGCCAGCAGCCAAGATAATCCCGGTGACACTGAAGCTTTCTTT.

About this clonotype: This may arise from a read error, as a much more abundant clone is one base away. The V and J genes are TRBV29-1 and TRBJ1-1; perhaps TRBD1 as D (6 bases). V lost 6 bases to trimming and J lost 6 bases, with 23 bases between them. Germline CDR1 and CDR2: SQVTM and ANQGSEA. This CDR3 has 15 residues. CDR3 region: CSVTGGDFGVAEAFF. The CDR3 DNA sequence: TGCAGCGTGACGGGGGGCGACTTCGGAGTCGCTGAAGCTTTCTTT.

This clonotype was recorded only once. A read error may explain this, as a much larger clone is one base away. The CDR3 nucleotides read TGCAGTGCTGGGGGGGACGGGGCCTTAGGTGAAAAACTGTTTTTT. It yields the protein CSAGGDGALGEKLFF. The genes are TRBV20-1 and TRBJ1-4; tentatively, D is TRBD1 (5 bases). V was shortened by 5 bases and J by 7 bases, with 20 bases between the two germline ends. Germline V CDR1 and CDR2: DFQATT, SNEGSKA (reference sequence). There are 15 residues in the CDR3.

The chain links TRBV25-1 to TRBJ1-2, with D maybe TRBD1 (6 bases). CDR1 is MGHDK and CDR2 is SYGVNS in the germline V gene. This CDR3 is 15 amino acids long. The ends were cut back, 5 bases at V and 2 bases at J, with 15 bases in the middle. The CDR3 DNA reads TGTGCCAGCAGTTACGGGAGGGGGGCGAACTATGGCTACACCTTC. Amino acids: CASSYGRGANYGYTF.

CDR3 nucleotide sequence: TGTGCCAGCAGCTTATCGCAGGGAGGGACCCAGTACTTC. It is translated as CASSLSQGGTQYF. The chain recombines TRBV7-2 with TRBJ2-5; D perhaps matches TRBD2 (6 bases). Germline V CDR1 and CDR2: SGHTA, FQGNSA. V was clipped by 2 bases and J by 7 bases, with 11 bases between them. This CDR3 contains 13 residues.

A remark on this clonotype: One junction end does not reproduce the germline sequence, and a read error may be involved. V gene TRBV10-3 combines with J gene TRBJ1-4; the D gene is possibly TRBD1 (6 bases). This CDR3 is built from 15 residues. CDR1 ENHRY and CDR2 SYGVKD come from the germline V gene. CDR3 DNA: TGTGCCAGCAGTAGATACAGGGCAACTAATGAAAAACTGTTTTTT. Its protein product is CASSRYRATNEKLFF.

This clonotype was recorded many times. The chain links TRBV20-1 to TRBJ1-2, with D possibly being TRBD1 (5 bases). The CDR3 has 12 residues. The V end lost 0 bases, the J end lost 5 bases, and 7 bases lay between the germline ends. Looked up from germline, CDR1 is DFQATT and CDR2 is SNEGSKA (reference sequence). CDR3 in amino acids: CSARDAGYGYTF. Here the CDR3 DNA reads TGCAGTGCTAGAGACGCAGGGTATGGCTACACCTTC.

The CDR3 nucleotides read TGTGCCAGCAGCTTAGCGGAAGGGGGCTGGGGGGCTTTCTTT. It codes for CASSLAEGGWGAFF. This chain uses TRBV7-2 with TRBJ1-1; TRBD1 matches at 7 bases. The CDR3 spans 14 residues. J was trimmed by 11 bases and V by 0 bases; bases with no gene match: 9. The germline V gene has CDR1 SGHTA and CDR2 FQGNSA.

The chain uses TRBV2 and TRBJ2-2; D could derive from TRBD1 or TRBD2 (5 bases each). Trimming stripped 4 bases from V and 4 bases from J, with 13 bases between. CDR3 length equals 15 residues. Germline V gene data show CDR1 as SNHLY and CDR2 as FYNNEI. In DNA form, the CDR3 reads TGTGCCAGCAGTGGTCGGGGCGGTGTCACCGGGGAGCTGTTTTTT. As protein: CASSGRGGVTGELFF.

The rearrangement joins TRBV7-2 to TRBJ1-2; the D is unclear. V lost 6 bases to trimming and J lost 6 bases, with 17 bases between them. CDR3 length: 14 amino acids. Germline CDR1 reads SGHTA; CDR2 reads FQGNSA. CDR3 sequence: CASSQAPPANGYTF. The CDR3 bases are TGTGCCAGCAGTCAGGCCCCCCCGGCGAATGGCTACACCTTC.

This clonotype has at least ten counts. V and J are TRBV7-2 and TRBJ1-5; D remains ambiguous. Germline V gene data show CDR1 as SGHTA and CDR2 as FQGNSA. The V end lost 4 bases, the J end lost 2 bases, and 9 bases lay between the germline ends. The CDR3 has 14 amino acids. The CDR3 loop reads CASSSGMRNQPQHF. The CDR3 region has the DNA TGTGCCAGCAGCTCCGGGATGCGCAATCAGCCCCAGCATTTT.

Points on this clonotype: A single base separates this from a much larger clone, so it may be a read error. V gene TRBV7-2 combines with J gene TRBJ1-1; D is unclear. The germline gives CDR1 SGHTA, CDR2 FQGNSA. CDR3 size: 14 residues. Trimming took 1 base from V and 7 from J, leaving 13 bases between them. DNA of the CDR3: TGTGCCAGCAGCTTAGTGCTGGGTGCCCATGAAGCTTTCTTT. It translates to CASSLVLGAHEAFF.

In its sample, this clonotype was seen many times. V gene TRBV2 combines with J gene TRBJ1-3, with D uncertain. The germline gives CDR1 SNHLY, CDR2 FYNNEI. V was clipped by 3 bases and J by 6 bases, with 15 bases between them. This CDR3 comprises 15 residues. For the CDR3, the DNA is TGTGCCAGCAGTGATAATTTGGCTATTCTAAACACCATATATTTT. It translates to CASSDNLAILNTIYF. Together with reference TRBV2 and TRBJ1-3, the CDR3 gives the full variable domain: EPEVTQTPSHQVTQMGQEVILRCVPISNHLYFYWYRQILGQKVEFLVSFYNNEISEKSEIFDDQFSVERPDGSNFTLKIRSTKLEDSAMYFCASSDNLAILNTIYFGEGSWLTVV.

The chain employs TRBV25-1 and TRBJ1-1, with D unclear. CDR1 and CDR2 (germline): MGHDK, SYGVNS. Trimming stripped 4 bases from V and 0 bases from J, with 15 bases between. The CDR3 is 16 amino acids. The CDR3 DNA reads TGTGCCAGCAGTGCTAGAGATCCATCCCTGAACACTGAAGCTTTCTTT. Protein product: CASSARDPSLNTEAFF.

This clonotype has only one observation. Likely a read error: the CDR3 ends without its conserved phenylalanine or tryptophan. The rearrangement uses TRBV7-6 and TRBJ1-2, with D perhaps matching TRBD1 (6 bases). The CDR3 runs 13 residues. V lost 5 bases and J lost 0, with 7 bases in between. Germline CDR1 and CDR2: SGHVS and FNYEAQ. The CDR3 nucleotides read TGTGCCAGCAGCAGGACAGCTAACTATGGCTACACCTCC. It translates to CASSRTANYGYTS.

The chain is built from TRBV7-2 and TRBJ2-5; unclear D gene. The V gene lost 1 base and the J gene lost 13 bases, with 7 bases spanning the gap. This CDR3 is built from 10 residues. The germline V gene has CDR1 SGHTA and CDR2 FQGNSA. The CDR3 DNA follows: TGTGCCAGCAGCTTAGATACGCGGTACTTC. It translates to CASSLDTRYF.

CDR3 sequence reads: CASSLGQGHHF. The DNA for the CDR3 is TGTGCCAGCAGCTTAGGGCAGGGGCACCACTTT. The gene calls are TRBV7-9 and TRBJ1-6; possibly TRBD1 for D (6 bases). Germline CDR1 reads SEHNR; CDR2 reads FQNEAQ (reference sequence). The CDR3 loop spans 11 amino acids. V was trimmed by 1 base and J by 18 bases, leaving 10 bases between them.

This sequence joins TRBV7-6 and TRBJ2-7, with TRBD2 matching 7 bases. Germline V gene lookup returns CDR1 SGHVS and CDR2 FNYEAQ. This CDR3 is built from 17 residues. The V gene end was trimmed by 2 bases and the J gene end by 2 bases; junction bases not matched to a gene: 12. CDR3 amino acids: CASSLIRSGNRPYEQYF. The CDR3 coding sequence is TGTGCCAGCAGCTTAATACGGAGCGGGAATCGACCCTACGAGCAGTACTTC.

This CDR3 reads CASSSPSEVNTGELFF. In DNA, the CDR3 is TGTGCCAGCAGCTCGCCTAGCGAGGTGAACACCGGGGAGCTGTTTTTT. This sequence joins TRBV7-9 and TRBJ2-2, with a possible D match to TRBD2 (6 bases). This CDR3 has 16 residues. The germline V gene encodes CDR1 SEHNR and CDR2 FQNEAQ (reference sequence). V gave up 4 bases and J gave up 1 base, with 13 bases separating them. Together with reference TRBV7-9 and TRBJ2-2, the CDR3 gives the full variable domain: DTGVSQNPRHKITKRGQNVTFRCDPISEHNRLYWYRQTLGQGPEFLTYFQNEAQLEKSRLLSDRFSAERPKGSFSTLEIQRTEQGDSAMYLCASSSPSEVNTGELFFGEGSRLTVL.